This TCR beta chain emerged from a study of blood T cells in healthy people across ages. General observations from the study: Estimates of diversity drawn from one million T cells were considered underestimates. Per million T cells, the diversity of TCR beta decreased roughly linearly as age advanced.

This clonotype was recorded a few times. The target antigen is unknown. The V end was cut by 8 bases, the J end by 8 bases, with 21 bases between. The CDR3 consists of 15 residues. Germline V gene data show CDR1 as SGHTA and CDR2 as FQGNSA. Primed by a sample-barcoded 5' primer and a J-beta primer mix, a second PCR proceeded for about 6 to 11 cycles. TCRdb itself ran the 5' RACE reads through MiXCR, one entry per CDR3 protein. The sample holds over 1,500,000 distinct CDR3 sequences, approximately 50% seen once. The source of this sequence is a woman in her thirties or forties in good health. V is TRBV7-2 and J is TRBJ1-4, with TRBD1 as a possible D gene (6 bases). The source material was blood. The CDR3 bases are TGTGCCAGCGCACGTGCCAAGGGGGTAGGCGAAAAACTGTTTTTT. Amino acids: CASARAKGVGEKLFF.